These 24 T cell receptor beta chains were all obtained from the same sample, sequenced in a study of CD8+ T cells in alopecia areata. Sequencing relied on a cDNA template that was reverse transcribed from extracted RNA. Libraries were prepared by immunoSEQ multiplex PCR; TCRdb keeps only in-frame clonotypes and omits some of them. Among about 97,000 clones listed, approximately 42% were seen once. The sample comprised CD4+ T cells sorted from blood. These receptors were obtained from a human donor with alopecia areata.

The gene calls are TRBV4-3 and TRBJ2-1; D may be TRBD1 (6 bases). The V gene's germline CDR1 is LGHNA and CDR2 YSLEER. This CDR3 has 13 amino acids. The germline V and J ends were trimmed by 6 bases and 3 bases, with 9 bases remaining between them. The CDR3 spells CASRAGVYNEQFF. Written as DNA, the CDR3 is TGCGCCAGCAGGGCAGGGGTCTACAATGAGCAGTTCTTC.

The chain links TRBV5-1 to TRBJ2-2, with 12 bases fitting TRBD2. The ends lost 0 bases at V and 6 bases at J; junction bases unmatched: 6. CDR1 and CDR2 from the germline V gene are SGHRS and YFSETQ. This CDR3 spans 17 amino acids. CDR3 sequence reads: CASSLGLAGEFAGELFF. The CDR3 nucleotides are TGCGCCAGCAGCTTGGGACTAGCGGGAGAGTTCGCCGGGGAGCTGTTTTTT.

In this sample, this clone turned up a few times. The rearrangement joins TRBV29-1 to TRBJ1-1; D may be TRBD1 (5 bases). The CDR3 consists of 14 residues. Trimming stripped 5 bases from V and 5 bases from J, with 18 bases between. Germline CDR1 and CDR2: SQVTM and ANQGSEA. The CDR3 reads CSVNSKGRRTEAFF. The CDR3 DNA sequence: TGCAGCGTTAATAGTAAGGGGCGCCGGACTGAAGCTTTCTTT.

The chain employs TRBV5-6 and TRBJ1-1; D remains ambiguous. The CDR3 length is 15 residues. Germline V gives CDR1 SGHDT, CDR2 YYEEEE. V lost 1 base to trimming and J lost 0 bases, with 10 bases between them. The CDR3 bases are TGTGCCAGCAGCTTGCTAGGAGATATGAACACTGAAGCTTTCTTT. Amino acids: CASSLLGDMNTEAFF.

This chain joins TRBV11-3 and TRBJ2-1; maybe TRBD2 (5 bases). The CDR3 has 13 amino acids. V was clipped by 4 bases and J by 4 bases, with 8 bases between them. CDR1 and CDR2 from the germline V gene are SGHNT and YENEEA. The CDR3 loop reads CASSSGVYNEQFF. The CDR3 region has the DNA TGTGCCAGCAGCTCCGGGGTGTACAATGAGCAGTTCTTC.

The gene calls are TRBV5-6 and TRBJ2-1, with TRBD2 matching 10 bases. This CDR3 is 19 amino acids long. Germline V CDR1 and CDR2: SGHDT, YYEEEE. The V and J ends lost 3 bases and 0 bases, in that order; junction bases with no gene match: 12. As DNA, the CDR3 is TGTGCCAGCAGCTCACCTCCGGGACTAGCGTCAAGCTCCTACAATGAGCAGTTCTTC. Encoded protein: CASSSPPGLASSSYNEQFF.

This clone was counted only a few times. The rearrangement links TRBV29-1 to TRBJ2-3; no clear D gene. CDR3 size: 13 residues. From germline, CDR1 is SQVTM and CDR2 ANQGSEA. Trimming stripped 6 bases from V and 1 base from J, with 11 bases between. The CDR3 bases are TGCAGCGTGAAGGAGCACGGCACAGATACGCAGTATTTT. Translating gives CSVKEHGTDTQYF.

The table lists this clone with a few counts. The chain couples TRBV7-9 to TRBJ2-5; D possibly corresponds to TRBD1 (5 bases). V lost 5 bases and J 1 base, leaving 11 bases between the germline ends. Germline loops: CDR1 SEHNR, CDR2 FQNEAQ (reference sequence). The CDR3 covers 14 residues. The CDR3, as DNA: TGTGCCAGCAGCACCAGGGTTGGCCAAGAGACCCAGTACTTC. Its translation is CASSTRVGQETQYF. Complete variable domain (other parts from reference TRBV7-9 and TRBJ2-5): DTGVSQNPRHKITKRGQNVTFRCDPISEHNRLYWYRQTLGQGPEFLTYFQNEAQLEKSRLLSDRFSAERPKGSFSTLEIQRTEQGDSAMYLCASSTRVGQETQYFGPGTRLLVL.

The chain recombines TRBV4-2 with TRBJ2-4, with 8 bases fitting TRBD2. CDR3 length: 15 residues. Germline-derived CDR1 and CDR2 are LGHNA and YNFKEQ. V shed 1 base, J shed 3 bases, and the junction held 2 bases outside the gene matches. DNA of the CDR3: TGTGCCAGCAGCCAAGTTAGCGGGGACAAAAACATTCAGTACTTC. This translates into CASSQVSGDKNIQYF.

In this sample, this clone turned up a few times. The chain links TRBV18 to TRBJ2-3; D remains unclear. V dropped 6 bases and J dropped 2 bases, with 3 bases sitting between them. Germline V gene lookup returns CDR1 KGHSH and CDR2 LQKENI. CDR3 length: 11 amino acids. The CDR3, as DNA: TGTGCCAGCTCCTACACAGATACGCAGTATTTT. It codes for CASSYTDTQYF. Drawing the rest from reference TRBV18 and TRBJ2-3, the complete variable domain is NAGVMQNPRHLVRRRGQEARLRCSPMKGHSHVYWYRQLPEEGLKFMVYLQKENIIDESGMPKERFSAEFPKEGPSILRIQQVVRGDSAAYFCASSYTDTQYFGPGTRLTVL.

In nucleotides, the CDR3 is TGTGCCAGCAGCTTAATTGGTGGGGGCGGCTACACCTTC. This codes for CASSLIGGGGYTF. This chain uses TRBV7-3 with TRBJ1-2; perhaps TRBD1 as D (6 bases). CDR1 and CDR2 (germline): SGHTA, FQGTGA. V gave up 1 base and J gave up 8 bases, with 11 bases separating them. The CDR3 runs to 13 residues.

The V call is TRBV28, the J call TRBJ2-3; TRBD2 is a possible D gene (6 bases). The length of the CDR3 is 15 residues. CDR1 and CDR2 (germline): MDHEN, SYDVKM. The V gene lost 8 bases and the J gene lost 2 bases, with 17 bases spanning the gap. This CDR3 reads CASLGGGADTDTQYF. The CDR3 DNA follows: TGTGCCAGCTTGGGAGGAGGGGCGGACACAGATACGCAGTATTTT.

This chain connects TRBV4-1 to TRBJ2-7; a weak D match, TRBD1 (6 bases). The germline V gene has CDR1 MGHRA and CDR2 YSYEKL. The CDR3 is made up of 13 amino acids. V lost 1 base, J lost 4 bases, and 8 bases lay in between. The chain's CDR3 is CASSQGDTYEQYF. The CDR3 DNA reads TGCGCCAGCAGCCAAGGGGACACATACGAGCAGTACTTC.

The V and J genes are TRBV29-1 and TRBJ2-5; D unresolved. CDR1 and CDR2 from the germline V gene are SQVTM and ANQGSEA. This CDR3 is 14 amino acids long. Trimming removed 6 bases from V and 1 base from J, with 15 bases in between. The CDR3 bases are TGCAGCGTCGCCCTCCCTGGGGTCCAAGAGACCCAGTACTTC. Encoded protein: CSVALPGVQETQYF.

As regards this clone: The DNA is omitted, as the CDR3 cannot be located on it reliably, and the CDR3 follows TCRdb's listing. The chain joins TRBV5-1 to TRBJ2-5. The CDR3 is 13 amino acids long, termini counted. The V gene's germline CDR1 is SGHRS and CDR2 YFSETQ. CDR3 sequence: CASSWATGAAPYF.

In this sample, this clone turned up a few times. The V and J genes are TRBV29-1 and TRBJ2-5, with 9 bases fitting TRBD2. CDR3 length equals 16 residues. Germline values: CDR1 SQVTM, CDR2 ANQGSEA. The ends lost 1 base at V and 5 bases at J; junction bases unmatched: 11. This chain's CDR3 is CSVEVQVAGDMETQYF. CDR3 coding DNA: TGCAGCGTTGAAGTCCAGGTAGCGGGAGATATGGAGACCCAGTACTTC.

With regard to this clone: This sample includes further DNA sequences coding for the same CDR3. The V gene is TRBV7-2, the J gene TRBJ2-5; the match to TRBD2 covers 7 bases. Germline V lookup: CDR1 SGHTA, CDR2 FQGNSA. V was clipped by 0 bases and J by 5 bases; unmatched bases: 0. The length of the CDR3 is 13 residues. CDR3 protein: CASSLAGGETQYF. In nucleotides, the CDR3 is TGTGCCAGCAGCTTAGCGGGGGGGGAGACCCAGTACTTC.

This clone was observed a few times. The chain uses TRBV4-1 and TRBJ2-3; D ambiguous. The CDR3 sequence is 14 residues long. Deletions cut 1 base from V and 2 bases from J, with 7 bases between. Germline lookup yields CDR1 MGHRA and CDR2 YSYEKL. This chain's CDR3 is CASSQVSFTDTQYF. CDR3 nucleotides: TGCGCCAGCAGCCAAGTTAGCTTCACAGATACGCAGTATTTT.

This chain joins TRBV28 and TRBJ2-7; 7 bases agree with TRBD1. The V and J ends lost 6 bases and 3 bases, in that order; junction bases with no gene match: 5. The CDR3 totals 13 residues. In germline, CDR1 is MDHEN, CDR2 SYDVKM. CDR3: CASSRYRGYEQYF. For the CDR3, the DNA is TGTGCCAGCAGCCGATACAGGGGCTACGAGCAGTACTTC. Variable domain in full (rest from reference TRBV28 and TRBJ2-7): DVKVTQSSRYLVKRTGEKVFLECVQDMDHENMFWYRQDPGLGLRLIYFSYDVKMKEKGDIPEGYSVSREKKERFSLILESASTNQTSMYLCASSRYRGYEQYFGPGTRLTVT.

V usage is TRBV6-1 and J usage is TRBJ2-7; D is unresolved. V dropped 7 bases and J dropped 3 bases, with 10 bases sitting between them. This CDR3 is built from 12 residues. Germline-derived CDR1 and CDR2 are MNHNS and SASEGT. The CDR3 sequence is CASKGGFYEQYF. CDR3 nucleotide sequence: TGTGCCAGCAAGGGCGGATTCTACGAGCAGTACTTC.

The chain carries TRBV4-2 and TRBJ2-3; D is uncertain. The CDR3 has 13 amino acids. V lost 1 base and J lost 3, with 5 bases in between. Germline V lookup: CDR1 LGHNA, CDR2 YNFKEQ. The CDR3 bases are TGTGCCAGCAGCCAAGGTAGAACAGATACGCAGTATTTT. Protein: CASSQGRTDTQYF.

The chain links TRBV7-8 to TRBJ2-7; unclear D gene. The germline V and J ends were trimmed by 2 bases and 2 bases, with 13 bases remaining between them. Per germline, CDR1 SGHVS and CDR2 FQNEAQ. The CDR3 spans 15 residues. This CDR3 is CASSLSLGTTYEQYF. The CDR3 DNA follows: TGTGCCAGCAGCTTATCTCTGGGAACCACCTACGAGCAGTACTTC.

The chain recombines TRBV5-1 with TRBJ2-7; TRBD2 matches at 7 bases. After removal of 3 bases from V and 3 bases from J, the junction contained 6 bases not matched to a gene. This CDR3 comprises 14 residues. Germline-derived CDR1 and CDR2 are SGHRS and YFSETQ. CDR3 bases: TGCGCCAGCAGCTACGGACTAGGGAACTACGAGCAGTACTTC. It translates to CASSYGLGNYEQYF.

A few counts support this clone. The DNA for the CDR3 is TGTGCCAGCAGCTACCAACCTACGACTACAGACAATGAGCAGTTCTTC. This translates into CASSYQPTTTDNEQFF. The chain combines TRBV11-2 with TRBJ2-1; tentatively, D is TRBD2 (5 bases). There are 16 residues in the CDR3. The germline V gene has CDR1 SGHAT and CDR2 FQNNGV. The germline V and J ends were trimmed by 4 bases and 5 bases, with 18 bases remaining between them.